Listed here are 14 T cell receptor beta chains from one sample, sequenced in a study of cytomegalovirus exposure and HLA in healthy donors. 60 Vbeta and 13 Jbeta primers were used in PCR. Sequencing was performed with immunoSEQ multiplex PCR; in TCRdb, only in-frame clones are kept and a portion is missing. The table lists a few hundred thousand clones, 83% of them singletons, with about 1.4% in the top ten. The sequenced sample consisted of PBMCs. These receptors were collected from a girl under 18 in good health and CMV-seronegative.

The chain combines TRBV30 with TRBJ1-3, with D uncertain. This CDR3 has 13 amino acids. Germline assignment: CDR1 GTSNPN and CDR2 SVGIG (reference sequence). V lost 2 bases and J 0 bases, leaving 5 bases between the germline ends. DNA of the CDR3: TGTGCCTGGAGTACGAGCTCTGGAAACACCATATATTTT. Residues: CAWSTSSGNTIYF. The full variable domain, in which reference TRBV30 and TRBJ1-3 provide the parts outside the CDR3, is SQTIHQWPATLVQPVGSPLSLECTVEGTSNPNLYWYRQAAGRGLQLLFYSVGIGQISSEVPQNLSASRPQDRQFILSSKKLLLSDSGFYLCAWSTSSGNTIYFGEGSWLTVV.

The chain couples TRBV4-1 to TRBJ2-1; 9 bases agree with TRBD1. V was clipped by 1 base and J by 9 bases; unmatched bases: 16. Germline V CDR1 and CDR2: MGHRA, YSYEKL. The CDR3 length is 18 residues. CDR3 nucleotides: TGCGCCAGCAGCCAAGGATACCCCGCCGGGACAGGGTATGGTGAGCAGTTCTTC. Translation gives CASSQGYPAGTGYGEQFF.

This sequence joins TRBV11-2 and TRBJ1-4; D remains unclear. This CDR3 region has 15 residues. Trimming left V 4 bases short and J 1 base short, with 10 bases between. Germline CDR1 and CDR2: SGHAT and FQNNGV. Here the CDR3 DNA reads TGTGCCAGCAGCTCGTTAGGCGGAACTAATGAAAAACTGTTTTTT. Translated, it gives CASSSLGGTNEKLFF.

This clone was observed once. The CDR3 bases are TGTGCCAGCAGCTTAGGTGGGACAGGGGGCTATCAGCCCCAGCATTTT. It yields the protein CASSLGGTGGYQPQHF. The chain recombines TRBV11-2 with TRBJ1-5; 12 positions match TRBD1. CDR1 and CDR2 (germline): SGHAT, FQNNGV. V shed 1 base, J shed 5 bases, and the junction held 3 bases outside the gene matches. The CDR3 spans 16 residues.

This sequence joins TRBV27 and TRBJ1-5, with D hard to call. V was clipped by 4 bases and J by 1 base, with 11 bases between them. This CDR3 contains 15 residues. CDR1 and CDR2 from the germline V gene are MNHEY and SMNVEV (reference sequence). The CDR3 is CASSSTGSSNQPQHF. CDR3 nucleotides: TGTGCCAGCAGTTCCACCGGGTCCAGCAATCAGCCCCAGCATTTT.

The J gene is TRBJ2-1, the V gene TRBV5-4; TRBD2 is a possible D gene (6 bases). The CDR3 is made up of 15 amino acids. Germline V gives CDR1 SGHNT, CDR2 YYREEE (reference sequence). Trimming shortened V by 4 bases and J by 9 bases, and 20 bases separated the two germline ends. The chain's CDR3 is CASSAGTSIFSEQFF. CDR3 bases: TGTGCCAGCAGCGCCGGAACTAGCATCTTTAGTGAGCAGTTCTTC.

Only a few counts were recorded for this clone. This chain connects TRBV30 to TRBJ2-7; tentatively, D is TRBD1 (5 bases). Germline CDR1 and CDR2: GTSNPN and SVGIG (reference sequence). The CDR3 totals 14 residues. The V and J ends lost 2 bases and 5 bases respectively, with 16 bases between them. CDR3: CAWSFSRERNEQYF. As DNA, the CDR3 is TGTGCCTGGAGTTTCTCCAGGGAAAGGAACGAGCAGTACTTC.

The chain recombines TRBV7-6 with TRBJ2-7, with D possibly TRBD1 on 6 matching bases. The germline gives CDR1 SGHVS, CDR2 FNYEAQ. This CDR3 contains 14 residues. V shed 6 bases and J shed 5 bases, with 17 bases lying between them. CDR3 residues: CASRQNRTDHEQYF. The CDR3 coding sequence is TGTGCCAGCAGGCAAAACCGGACAGACCACGAGCAGTACTTC. The full variable domain, rest sourced from reference TRBV7-6 and TRBJ2-7, is GAGVSQSPRYKVTKRGQDVALRCDPISGHVSLYWYRQALGQGPEFLTYFNYEAQQDKSGLPNDRFSAERPEGSISTLTIQRTEQRDSAMYRCASRQNRTDHEQYFGPGTRLTVT.

The V call is TRBV7-9, the J call TRBJ2-7, with TRBD1 matching 8 bases. Germline CDR1 is SEHNR and CDR2 is FQNEAQ (reference sequence). The CDR3 loop spans 14 amino acids. The junction had 3 bases not matched to a gene; V was cut back by 3 bases and J by 2 bases. The CDR3 spells CASSFRDRPYEQYF. CDR3 coding DNA: TGTGCCAGCAGCTTTAGGGACAGGCCCTACGAGCAGTACTTC. Full variable domain (remainder filled in from reference TRBV7-9 and TRBJ2-7): DTGVSQNPRHKITKRGQNVTFRCDPISEHNRLYWYRQTLGQGPEFLTYFQNEAQLEKSRLLSDRFSAERPKGSFSTLEIQRTEQGDSAMYLCASSFRDRPYEQYFGPGTRLTVT.

This sequence joins TRBV5-1 and TRBJ2-5; the D is unclear. Germline lookup yields CDR1 SGHRS and CDR2 YFSETQ. Trimming stripped 0 bases from V and 2 bases from J, with 14 bases between. The CDR3 contains 16 residues. This CDR3 reads CASSLGSWQSQETQYF. In DNA form, the CDR3 reads TGCGCCAGCAGCTTGGGGAGTTGGCAGTCACAAGAGACCCAGTACTTC.

V usage is TRBV27 and J usage is TRBJ1-5, with 7 nucleotides matching TRBD1. The CDR3 contains 15 residues. Germline-derived CDR1 and CDR2 are MNHEY and SMNVEV (reference sequence). With 5 bases clipped from V and 4 bases from J, the junction kept 8 bases outside the gene matches. CDR3 protein: CASSPSGRGNQPQHF. Here the CDR3 DNA reads TGTGCCAGCAGTCCCTCCGGCAGGGGGAATCAGCCCCAGCATTTT.

The J gene is TRBJ2-5, the V gene TRBV30; TRBD1 aligns across 8 bases. The CDR3 spans 15 residues. The V gene's germline CDR1 is GTSNPN and CDR2 SVGIG (reference sequence). Losses at the gene ends were 4 bases for V and 4 bases for J; bases not matched to a gene: 11. The CDR3 DNA reads TGTGCCTGGACTGAAGGACAGGGACGGTCAGAGACCCAGTACTTC. It encodes CAWTEGQGRSETQYF.

The chain employs TRBV19 and TRBJ2-2; 11 bases agree with TRBD2. Unmatched junction bases numbered 5, after V lost 1 base and J lost 4 bases. CDR1 is LNHDA, CDR2 SQIVND, per germline (reference sequence). CDR3 size: 17 residues. The DNA of the CDR3 is TGTGCCAGTAGTATAGTTGGTAGCGGGAGGGTCACCGGGGAGCTGTTTTTT. Translating it yields CASSIVGSGRVTGELFF.

This chain joins TRBV5-1 and TRBJ1-6; a weak D match, TRBD1 (5 bases). This CDR3 region has 18 residues. CDR1 is SGHRS, CDR2 YFSETQ, per germline. Trimming shortened V by 1 base and J by 0 bases, and 14 bases separated the two germline ends. The CDR3 is CASSLTRSDSSYNSPLHF. The DNA for the CDR3 is TGCGCCAGCAGCTTGACAAGGTCAGACAGCTCCTATAATTCACCCCTCCACTTT.